This record looks at one T cell receptor beta chain sequence and its context. Its target is not known. Treatment indicated: approximately 11-day PBMC culture with coronavirus spike peptide pools or control peptides (ViraFEST assay). Cultured CD4+ T cell DNA was sequenced using the Oncomine TCR Beta short-read assay. TCRdb reanalysed the PCR reads using MiXCR and keeps one entry per CDR3 protein. Among approximately 21,000 distinct CDR3 sequences listed, around half were seen once. Trimming cost V 4 bases and J 8 bases, with 6 bases left between them. The CDR3 is 12 amino acids. CDR1 and CDR2 from the germline V gene are WSHSY and SAAADI. The sample comes from a study of vaccination and CD4 T cells after COVID-19.

What was sequenced was CD4+ T cells from blood, cultured in vitro. The receptor was derived from a human donor who had recovered from COVID-19. The chain carries TRBV10-2 and TRBJ1-6; the D is unclear. CDR3 nucleotides: TGCGCCAGCAGTGTACGGGATTCACCCCTCCACTTT. The encoded protein is CASSVRDSPLHF.